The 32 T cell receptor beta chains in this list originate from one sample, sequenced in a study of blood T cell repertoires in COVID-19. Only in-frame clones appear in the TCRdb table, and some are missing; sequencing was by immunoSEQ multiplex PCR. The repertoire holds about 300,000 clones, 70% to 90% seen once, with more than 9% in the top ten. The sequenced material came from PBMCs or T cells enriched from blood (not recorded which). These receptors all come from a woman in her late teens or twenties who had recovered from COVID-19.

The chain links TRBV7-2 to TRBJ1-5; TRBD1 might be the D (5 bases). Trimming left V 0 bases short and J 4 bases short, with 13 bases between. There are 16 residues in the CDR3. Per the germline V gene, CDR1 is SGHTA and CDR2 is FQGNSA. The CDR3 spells CASSLAIGAGNQPQHF. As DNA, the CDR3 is TGTGCCAGCAGCTTAGCTATCGGGGCGGGAAATCAGCCCCAGCATTTT.

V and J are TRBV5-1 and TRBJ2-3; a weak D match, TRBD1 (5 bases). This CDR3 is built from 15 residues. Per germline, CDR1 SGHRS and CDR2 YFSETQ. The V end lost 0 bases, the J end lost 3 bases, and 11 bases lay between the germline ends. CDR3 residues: CASSLAGKGTDTQYF. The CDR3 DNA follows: TGCGCCAGCAGCTTGGCAGGGAAAGGAACAGATACGCAGTATTTT.

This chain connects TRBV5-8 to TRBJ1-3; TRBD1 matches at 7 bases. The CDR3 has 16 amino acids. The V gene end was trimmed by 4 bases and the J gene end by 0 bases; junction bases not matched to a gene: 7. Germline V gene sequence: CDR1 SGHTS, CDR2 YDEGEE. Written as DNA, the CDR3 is TGTGCCAGCAGCCCCGGACAGGCGCACTCTGGAAACACCATATATTTT. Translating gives CASSPGQAHSGNTIYF. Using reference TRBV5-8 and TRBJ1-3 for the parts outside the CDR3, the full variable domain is EAGVTQSPTHLIKTRGQQATLRCSPISGHTSVYWYQQALGLGLQFLLWYDEGEERNRGNFPPRFSGRQFPNYSSELNVNALELEDSALYLCASSPGQAHSGNTIYFGEGSWLTVV.

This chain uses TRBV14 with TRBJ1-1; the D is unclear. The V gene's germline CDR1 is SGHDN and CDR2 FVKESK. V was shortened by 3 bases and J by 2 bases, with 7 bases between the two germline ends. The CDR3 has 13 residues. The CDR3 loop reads CASSQISNTEAFF. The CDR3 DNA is TGTGCCAGCAGCCAGATCAGTAACACTGAAGCTTTCTTT.

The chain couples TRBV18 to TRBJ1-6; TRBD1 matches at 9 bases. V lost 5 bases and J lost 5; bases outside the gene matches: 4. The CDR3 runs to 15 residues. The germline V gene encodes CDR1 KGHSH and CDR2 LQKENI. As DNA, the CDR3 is TGTGCCAGCTCAGCCCGGACAGGGGATAATTCACCCCTCCACTTT. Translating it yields CASSARTGDNSPLHF.

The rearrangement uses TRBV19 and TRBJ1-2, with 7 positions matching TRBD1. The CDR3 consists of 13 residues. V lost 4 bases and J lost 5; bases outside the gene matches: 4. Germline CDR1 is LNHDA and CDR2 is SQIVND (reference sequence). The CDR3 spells CASSTQGPYGYTF. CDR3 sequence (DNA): TGTGCCAGTAGTACACAGGGGCCTTATGGCTACACCTTC.

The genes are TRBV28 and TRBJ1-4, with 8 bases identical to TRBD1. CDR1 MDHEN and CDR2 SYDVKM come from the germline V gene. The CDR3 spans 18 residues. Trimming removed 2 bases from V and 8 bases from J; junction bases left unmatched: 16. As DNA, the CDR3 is TGTGCCAGCAGTTTAAGTTTCGGGGTTGACAGGGGCCGCGAAAAACTGTTTTTT. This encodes CASSLSFGVDRGREKLFF.

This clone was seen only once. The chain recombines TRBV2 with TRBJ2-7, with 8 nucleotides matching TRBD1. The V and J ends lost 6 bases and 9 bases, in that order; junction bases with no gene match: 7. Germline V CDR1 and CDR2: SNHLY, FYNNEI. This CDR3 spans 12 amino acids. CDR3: CASRGDRGGQYF. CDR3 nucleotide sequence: TGTGCCAGCAGGGGTGACAGGGGAGGGCAGTACTTC.

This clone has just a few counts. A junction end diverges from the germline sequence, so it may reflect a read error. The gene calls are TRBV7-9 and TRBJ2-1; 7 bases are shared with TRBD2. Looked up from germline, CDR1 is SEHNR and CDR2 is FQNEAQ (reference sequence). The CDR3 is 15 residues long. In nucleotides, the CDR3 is TGTGCCAGCACCTTATCGGGAGGCTCACACAATGAGCAGTTCTTC. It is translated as CASTLSGGSHNEQFF.

CDR3 bases: TGTGCCAGCAGCTCCCGGACTAGCGGGAGGGCCAAAGATACGCAGTATTTT. Translating gives CASSSRTSGRAKDTQYF. The chain employs TRBV7-9 and TRBJ2-3; TRBD2 matches at 15 bases. The CDR3 sequence is 17 residues long. Per germline, CDR1 SEHNR and CDR2 FQNEAQ (reference sequence). With 4 bases clipped from V and 5 bases from J, the junction kept 7 bases outside the gene matches. Based on the CDR3 plus reference TRBV7-9 and TRBJ2-3, the full variable domain is DTGVSQNPRHKITKRGQNVTFRCDPISEHNRLYWYRQTLGQGPEFLTYFQNEAQLEKSRLLSDRFSAERPKGSFSTLEIQRTEQGDSAMYLCASSSRTSGRAKDTQYFGPGTRLTVL.

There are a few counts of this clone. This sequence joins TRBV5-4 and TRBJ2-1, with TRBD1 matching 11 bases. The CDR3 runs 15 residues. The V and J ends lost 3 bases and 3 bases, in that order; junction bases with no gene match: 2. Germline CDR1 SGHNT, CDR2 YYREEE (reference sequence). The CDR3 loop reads CASSWGQGVYNEQFF. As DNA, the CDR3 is TGTGCCAGCAGCTGGGGACAGGGGGTCTACAATGAGCAGTTCTTC.

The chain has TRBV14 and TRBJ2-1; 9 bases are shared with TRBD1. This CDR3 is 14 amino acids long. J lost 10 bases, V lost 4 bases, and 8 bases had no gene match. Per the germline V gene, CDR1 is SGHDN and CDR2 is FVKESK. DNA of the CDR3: TGTGCCAGCAGCCCCGGGACAGGGCTGGGAGAGCAGTTCTTC. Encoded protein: CASSPGTGLGEQFF.

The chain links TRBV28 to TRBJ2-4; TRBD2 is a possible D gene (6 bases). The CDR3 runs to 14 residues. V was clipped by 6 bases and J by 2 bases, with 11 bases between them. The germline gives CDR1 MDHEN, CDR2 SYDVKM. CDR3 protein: CASRIGSPKNIQYF. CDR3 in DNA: TGTGCCAGCAGGATCGGGAGTCCCAAAAACATTCAGTACTTC. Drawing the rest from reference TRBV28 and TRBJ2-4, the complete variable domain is DVKVTQSSRYLVKRTGEKVFLECVQDMDHENMFWYRQDPGLGLRLIYFSYDVKMKEKGDIPEGYSVSREKKERFSLILESASTNQTSMYLCASRIGSPKNIQYFGAGTRLSVL.

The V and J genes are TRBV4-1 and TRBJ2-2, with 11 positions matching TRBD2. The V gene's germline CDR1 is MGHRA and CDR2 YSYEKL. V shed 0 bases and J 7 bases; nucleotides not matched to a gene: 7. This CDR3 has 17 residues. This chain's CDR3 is CASSQDHASGRNGELFF. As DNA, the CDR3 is TGCGCCAGCAGCCAAGATCATGCTAGCGGGAGGAACGGGGAGCTGTTTTTT.

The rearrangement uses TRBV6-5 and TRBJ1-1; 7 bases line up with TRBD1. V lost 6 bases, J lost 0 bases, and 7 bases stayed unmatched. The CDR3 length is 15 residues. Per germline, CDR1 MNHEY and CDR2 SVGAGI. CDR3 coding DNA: TGTGCCAGCAGATATAGACAGGGAATGAACACTGAAGCTTTCTTT. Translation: CASRYRQGMNTEAFF.

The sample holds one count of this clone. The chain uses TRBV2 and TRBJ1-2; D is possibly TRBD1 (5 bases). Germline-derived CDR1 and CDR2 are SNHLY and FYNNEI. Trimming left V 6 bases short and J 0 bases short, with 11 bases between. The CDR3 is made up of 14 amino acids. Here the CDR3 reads CASSTGTANYGYTF. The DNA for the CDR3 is TGTGCCAGCAGCACAGGAACAGCTAACTATGGCTACACCTTC.

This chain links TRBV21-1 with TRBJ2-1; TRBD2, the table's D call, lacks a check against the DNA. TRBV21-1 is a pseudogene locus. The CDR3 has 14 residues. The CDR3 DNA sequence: TGTGCCAGCAGCAATCCTAGCGCCTACAATGAGCAGTTCTTC. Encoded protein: CASSNPSAYNEQFF.

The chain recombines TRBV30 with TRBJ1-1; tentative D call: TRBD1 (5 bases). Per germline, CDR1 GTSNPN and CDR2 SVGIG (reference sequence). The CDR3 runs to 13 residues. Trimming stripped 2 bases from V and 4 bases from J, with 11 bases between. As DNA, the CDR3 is TGTGCCTGGAGTCCGACGGGGGTCACTGAAGCTTTCTTT. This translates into CAWSPTGVTEAFF. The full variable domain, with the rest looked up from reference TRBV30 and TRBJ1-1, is SQTIHQWPATLVQPVGSPLSLECTVEGTSNPNLYWYRQAAGRGLQLLFYSVGIGQISSEVPQNLSASRPQDRQFILSSKKLLLSDSGFYLCAWSPTGVTEAFFGQGTRLTVV.

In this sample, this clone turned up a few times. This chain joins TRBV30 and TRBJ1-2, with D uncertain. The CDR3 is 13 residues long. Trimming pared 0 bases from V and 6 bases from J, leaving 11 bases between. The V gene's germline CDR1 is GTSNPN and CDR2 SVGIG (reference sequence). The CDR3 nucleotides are TGTGCCTGGAGTGTACCGCCGAGTGATGGCTACACCTTC. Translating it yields CAWSVPPSDGYTF. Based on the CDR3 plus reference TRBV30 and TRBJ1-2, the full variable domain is SQTIHQWPATLVQPVGSPLSLECTVEGTSNPNLYWYRQAAGRGLQLLFYSVGIGQISSEVPQNLSASRPQDRQFILSSKKLLLSDSGFYLCAWSVPPSDGYTFGSGTRLTVV.

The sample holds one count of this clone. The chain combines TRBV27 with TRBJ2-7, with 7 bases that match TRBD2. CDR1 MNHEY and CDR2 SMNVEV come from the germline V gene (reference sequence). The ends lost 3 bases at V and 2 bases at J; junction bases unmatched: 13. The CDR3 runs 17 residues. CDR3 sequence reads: CASSLGPPGLTAYEQYF. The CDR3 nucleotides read TGTGCCAGCAGTTTGGGGCCCCCGGGACTAACAGCCTACGAGCAGTACTTC.

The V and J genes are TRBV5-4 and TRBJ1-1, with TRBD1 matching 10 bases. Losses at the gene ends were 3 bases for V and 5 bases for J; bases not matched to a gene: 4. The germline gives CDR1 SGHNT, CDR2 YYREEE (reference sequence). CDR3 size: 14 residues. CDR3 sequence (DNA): TGTGCCAGCAGCTCCCCGGGACAGGGGACTGAAGCTTTCTTT. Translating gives CASSSPGQGTEAFF.

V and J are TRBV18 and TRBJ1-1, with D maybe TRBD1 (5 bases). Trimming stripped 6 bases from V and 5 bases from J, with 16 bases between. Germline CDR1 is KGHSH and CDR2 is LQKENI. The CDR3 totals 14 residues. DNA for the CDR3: TGTGCCAGCTCCTCGTCGGGGGTGGGAACTGAAGCTTTCTTT. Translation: CASSSSGVGTEAFF. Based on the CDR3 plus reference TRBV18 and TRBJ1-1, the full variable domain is NAGVMQNPRHLVRRRGQEARLRCSPMKGHSHVYWYRQLPEEGLKFMVYLQKENIIDESGMPKERFSAEFPKEGPSILRIQQVVRGDSAAYFCASSSSGVGTEAFFGQGTRLTVV.

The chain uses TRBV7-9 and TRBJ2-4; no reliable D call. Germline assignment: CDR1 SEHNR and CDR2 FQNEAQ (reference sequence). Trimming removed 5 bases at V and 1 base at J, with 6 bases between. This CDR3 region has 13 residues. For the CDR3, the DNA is TGTGCCAGCAGCCCTCGGGCCAAAAACATTCAGTACTTC. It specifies CASSPRAKNIQYF. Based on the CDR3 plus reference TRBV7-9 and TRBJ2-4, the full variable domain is DTGVSQNPRHKITKRGQNVTFRCDPISEHNRLYWYRQTLGQGPEFLTYFQNEAQLEKSRLLSDRFSAERPKGSFSTLEIQRTEQGDSAMYLCASSPRAKNIQYFGAGTRLSVL.

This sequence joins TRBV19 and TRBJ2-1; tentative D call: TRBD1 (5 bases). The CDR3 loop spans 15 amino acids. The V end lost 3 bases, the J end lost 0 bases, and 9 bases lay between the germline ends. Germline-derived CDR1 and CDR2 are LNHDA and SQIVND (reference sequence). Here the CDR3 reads CASSMGPSSYNEQFF. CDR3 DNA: TGTGCCAGTAGTATGGGGCCGAGCTCCTACAATGAGCAGTTCTTC.

CDR3 coding DNA: TGTGCCAGCAGTACCGCCTTCCAGGAGTTCTTC. This codes for CASSTAFQEFF. The genes are TRBV28 and TRBJ2-1; D call uncertain. The ends were cut back, 5 bases at V and 14 bases at J, with 13 bases in the middle. CDR1 MDHEN and CDR2 SYDVKM come from the germline V gene. CDR3 length equals 11 residues.

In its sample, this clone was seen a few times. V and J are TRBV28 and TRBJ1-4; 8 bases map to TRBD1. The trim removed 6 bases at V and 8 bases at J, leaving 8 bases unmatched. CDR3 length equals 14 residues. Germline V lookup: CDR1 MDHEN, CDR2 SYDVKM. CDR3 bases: TGTGCCAGCAGAACACAGGGGGAGGAGGAAAAACTGTTTTTT. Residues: CASRTQGEEEKLFF.

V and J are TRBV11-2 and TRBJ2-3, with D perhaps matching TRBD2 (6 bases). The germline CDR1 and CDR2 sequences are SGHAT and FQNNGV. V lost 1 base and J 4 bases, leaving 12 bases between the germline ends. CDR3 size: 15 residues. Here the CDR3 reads CASSLGLGGADTQYF. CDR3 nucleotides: TGTGCCAGCAGCTTAGGACTAGGTGGCGCAGATACGCAGTATTTT.

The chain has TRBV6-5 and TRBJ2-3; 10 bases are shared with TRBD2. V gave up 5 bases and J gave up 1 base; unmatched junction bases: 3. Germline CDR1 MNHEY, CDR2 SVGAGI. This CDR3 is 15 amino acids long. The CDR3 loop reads CASSPGTSGTDTQYF. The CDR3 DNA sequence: TGTGCCAGCAGTCCCGGGACTAGCGGCACAGATACGCAGTATTTT.

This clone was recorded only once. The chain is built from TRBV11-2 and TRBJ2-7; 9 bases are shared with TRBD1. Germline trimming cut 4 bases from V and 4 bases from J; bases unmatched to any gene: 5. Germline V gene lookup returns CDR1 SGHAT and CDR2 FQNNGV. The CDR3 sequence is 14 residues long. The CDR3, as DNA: TGTGCCAGCAGCTCGGGACAGGGACTTTACGAGCAGTACTTC. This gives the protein CASSSGQGLYEQYF.

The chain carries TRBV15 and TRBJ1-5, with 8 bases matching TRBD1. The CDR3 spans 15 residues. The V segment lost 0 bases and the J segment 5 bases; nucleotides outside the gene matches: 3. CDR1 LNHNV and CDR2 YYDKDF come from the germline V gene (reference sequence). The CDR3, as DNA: TGTGCCACCAGCAGAGAAGCGACAGGGGATCAGCCCCAGCATTTT. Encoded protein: CATSREATGDQPQHF.

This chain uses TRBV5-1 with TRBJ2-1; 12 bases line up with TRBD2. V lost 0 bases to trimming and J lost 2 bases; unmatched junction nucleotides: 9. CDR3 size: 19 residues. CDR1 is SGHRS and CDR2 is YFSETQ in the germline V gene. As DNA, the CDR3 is TGCGCCAGCAGCTTGGCCAGGCTAGCGGGAGGGCTCACCTACAATGAGCAGTTCTTC. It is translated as CASSLARLAGGLTYNEQFF.

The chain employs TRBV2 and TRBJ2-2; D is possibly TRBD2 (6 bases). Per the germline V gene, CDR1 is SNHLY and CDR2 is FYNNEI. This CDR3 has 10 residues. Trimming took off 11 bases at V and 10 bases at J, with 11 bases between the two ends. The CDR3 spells CASRREELFF. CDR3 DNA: TGTGCCTCGAGGAGGGAGGAGCTGTTTTTT. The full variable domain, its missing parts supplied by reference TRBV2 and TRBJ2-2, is EPEVTQTPSHQVTQMGQEVILRCVPISNHLYFYWYRQILGQKVEFLVSFYNNEISEKSEIFDDQFSVERPDGSNFTLKIRSTKLEDSAMYFCASRREELFFGEGSRLTVL.